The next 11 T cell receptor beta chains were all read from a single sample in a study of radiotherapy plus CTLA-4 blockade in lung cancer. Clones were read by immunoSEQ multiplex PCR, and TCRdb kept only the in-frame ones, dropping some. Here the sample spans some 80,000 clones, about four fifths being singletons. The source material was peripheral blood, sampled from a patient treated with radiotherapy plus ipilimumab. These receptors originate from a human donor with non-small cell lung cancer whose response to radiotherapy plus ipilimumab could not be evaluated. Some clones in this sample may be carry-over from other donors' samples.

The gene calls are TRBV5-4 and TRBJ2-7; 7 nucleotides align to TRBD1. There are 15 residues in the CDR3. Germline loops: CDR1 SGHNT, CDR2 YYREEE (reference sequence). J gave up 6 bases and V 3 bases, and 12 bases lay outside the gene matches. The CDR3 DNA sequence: TGTGCCAGCAGCTCCACCTCCGGGACAGAAGGCGAGCAGTACTTC. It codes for CASSSTSGTEGEQYF.

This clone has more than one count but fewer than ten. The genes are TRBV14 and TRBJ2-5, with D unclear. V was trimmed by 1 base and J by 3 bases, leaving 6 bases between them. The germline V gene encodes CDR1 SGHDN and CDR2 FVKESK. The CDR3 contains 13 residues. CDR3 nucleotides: TGTGCCAGCAGCCAAGGACAAGAAGAGACCCAGTACTTC. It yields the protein CASSQGQEETQYF.

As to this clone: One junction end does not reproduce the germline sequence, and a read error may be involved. The CDR3 is CAWTGGSTGELFF. The CDR3 DNA follows: TGTGCTTGGACAGGGGGCAGTACCGGGGAGCTGTTTTTT. This chain links TRBV30 with TRBJ2-2; 11 nucleotides align to TRBD1. CDR1 is GTSNPN, CDR2 SVGIG, per germline (reference sequence). There are 13 residues in the CDR3.

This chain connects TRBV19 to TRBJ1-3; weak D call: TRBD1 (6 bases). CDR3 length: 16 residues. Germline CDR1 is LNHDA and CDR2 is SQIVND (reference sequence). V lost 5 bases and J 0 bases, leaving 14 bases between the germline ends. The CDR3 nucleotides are TGTGCCAGTAGTCCCGCCGGGACACGCTCTGGAAACACCATATATTTT. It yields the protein CASSPAGTRSGNTIYF. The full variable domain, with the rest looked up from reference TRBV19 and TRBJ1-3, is DGGITQSPKYLFRKEGQNVTLSCEQNLNHDAMYWYRQDPGQGLRLIYYSQIVNDFQKGDIAEGYSVSREKKESFPLTVTSAQKNPTAFYLCASSPAGTRSGNTIYFGEGSWLTVV.

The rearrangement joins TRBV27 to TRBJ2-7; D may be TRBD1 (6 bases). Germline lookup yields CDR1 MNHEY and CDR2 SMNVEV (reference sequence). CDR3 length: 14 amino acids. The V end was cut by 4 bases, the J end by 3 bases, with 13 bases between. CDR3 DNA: TGTGCCAGCAGTTACCAGGGGATGGGCTACGAGCAGTACTTC. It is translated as CASSYQGMGYEQYF.

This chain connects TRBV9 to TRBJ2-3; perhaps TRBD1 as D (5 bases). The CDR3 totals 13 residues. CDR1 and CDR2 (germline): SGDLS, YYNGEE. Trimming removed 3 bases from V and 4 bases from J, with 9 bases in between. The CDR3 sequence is CASSETVADTQYF. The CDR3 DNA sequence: TGTGCCAGCAGCGAGACAGTCGCAGATACGCAGTATTTT.

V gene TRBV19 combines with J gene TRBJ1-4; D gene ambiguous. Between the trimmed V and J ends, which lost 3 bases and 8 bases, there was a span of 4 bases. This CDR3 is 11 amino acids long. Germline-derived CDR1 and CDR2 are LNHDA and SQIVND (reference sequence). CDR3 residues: CASSIAEKLFF. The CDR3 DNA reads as TGTGCCAGTAGTATTGCGGAAAAACTGTTTTTT.

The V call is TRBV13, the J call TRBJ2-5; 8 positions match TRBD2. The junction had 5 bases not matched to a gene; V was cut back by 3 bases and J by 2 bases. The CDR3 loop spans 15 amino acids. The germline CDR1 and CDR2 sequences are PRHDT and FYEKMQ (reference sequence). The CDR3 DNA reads TGTGCCAGCAGCTTTTATAGCGGGGAACAAGAGACCCAGTACTTC. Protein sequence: CASSFYSGEQETQYF.

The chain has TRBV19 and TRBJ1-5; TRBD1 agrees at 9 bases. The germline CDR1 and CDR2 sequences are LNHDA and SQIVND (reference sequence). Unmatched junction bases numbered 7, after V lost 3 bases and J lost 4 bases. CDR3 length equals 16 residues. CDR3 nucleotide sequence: TGTGCCAGTAGTATCTACGGGACAGGGACTAATCAGCCCCAGCATTTT. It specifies CASSIYGTGTNQPQHF.

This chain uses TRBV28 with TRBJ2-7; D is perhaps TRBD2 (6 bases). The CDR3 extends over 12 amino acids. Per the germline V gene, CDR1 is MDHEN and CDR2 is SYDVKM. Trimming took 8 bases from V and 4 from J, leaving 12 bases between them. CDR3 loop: CASAGGVYEQYF. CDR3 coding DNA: TGTGCCAGCGCCGGAGGGGTGTACGAGCAGTACTTC.

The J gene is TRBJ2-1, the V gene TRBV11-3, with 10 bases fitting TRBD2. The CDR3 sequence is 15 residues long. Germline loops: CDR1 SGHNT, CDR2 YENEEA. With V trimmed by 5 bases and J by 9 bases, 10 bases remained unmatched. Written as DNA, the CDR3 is TGTGCCAGCAGCCCCGGCAGCGGGGGGGACATTGAGCAGTTCTTC. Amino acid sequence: CASSPGSGGDIEQFF.